The clone carrying this TCR beta chain was detected a few times. Antigen unknown. The source of the sample is a study of T-cell reconstitution after alpha-beta-depleted transplantation in children. General observations from the study: Recipient T cells and thymic progenitors that survived gave rise to the high TCRbeta diversity observed at day 60 in some patients. In patients about two months after transplant, alpha-beta T cells reportedly arose from several hundred expanded graft clones. When one year had passed after transplant, most T-cell counts and diversity came from newly produced T cells.

In germline, CDR1 is ENHRY, CDR2 SYGVKD. The CDR3 sequence is 14 residues long. The ends lost 6 bases at V and 2 bases at J; junction bases unmatched: 5. A TCRbeta library incorporating unique molecular identifiers was prepared. Each CDR3 protein gets one entry after TCRdb re-called the PCR reads with MiXCR. This repertoire shows roughly 310,000 distinct CDR3 sequences, roughly 25% found once; its top ten account for about a tenth. The chain links TRBV10-3 to TRBJ2-3; 7 bases are shared with TRBD2. The specimen was PBMCs, mostly from graft donor cells, collected 180 days after TCRalphabeta/CD19-depleted stem cell transplant. The TCR was taken from a male patient between 10 and 17 years old who had a stem cell transplant for acute lymphoblastic leukemia, so the T cells may come from the graft donor. In DNA form, the CDR3 reads TGTGCCATCAGGGAGGGAGGGCCCACAGATACGCAGTATTTT. This sequence encodes CAIREGGPTDTQYF.